Listed here is a single TCR beta chain. Antigen: not known. Trimming stripped 2 bases from V and 6 bases from J, with 17 bases between. There are 15 residues in the CDR3. Germline CDR1 and CDR2: WSHSY and SAAADI. Profiled with immunoSEQ multiplex PCR; TCRdb holds only in-frame clones, not every one. The sample contains 410,000 or so clones, around 90% of which appear only once. Indicated treatment: 19 received Ad26.COV2.S at low or high dose, single or two shots; 5 received placebo; per-sample allocation not given. Day 63 after the first vaccine or placebo injection was the time point for sampling. This record comes from a study of Ad26.COV2.S vaccination and SARS-CoV-2 variants. Overall study findings and caveats: Participants in the vaccine arm had higher spike-specific TCR breadth; placebo recipients had lower. Placebo and vaccine recipients had non-spike TCR breadth that was similar.

This material consisted of peripheral blood, taken in a trial of Ad26.COV2.S vaccine versus placebo. This receptor was taken from a person aged 18-65 years who received the Ad26.COV2.S COVID-19 vaccine or a placebo. V usage is TRBV10-2 and J usage is TRBJ2-7; TRBD2 is a possible D gene (5 bases). The CDR3 DNA reads TGCGCCAGCAGTGAGGCTCACCGAGGGTTGAGCGAGCAGTACTTC. Translated: CASSEAHRGLSEQYF.